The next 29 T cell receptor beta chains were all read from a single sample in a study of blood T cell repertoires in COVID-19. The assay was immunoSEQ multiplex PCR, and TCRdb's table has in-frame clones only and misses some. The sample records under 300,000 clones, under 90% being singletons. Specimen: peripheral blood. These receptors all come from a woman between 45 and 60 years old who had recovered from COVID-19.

This CDR3 reads CASSQGVSAGGLQETQYF. The CDR3, as DNA: TGTGCCAGCAGCCAAGGGGTCTCAGCGGGGGGGCTCCAAGAGACCCAGTACTTC. This chain links TRBV4-2 with TRBJ2-5; 10 bases map to TRBD2. The germline V gene has CDR1 LGHNA and CDR2 YNFKEQ. V lost 1 base to trimming and J lost 1 base; unmatched junction nucleotides: 9. This CDR3 has 18 amino acids.

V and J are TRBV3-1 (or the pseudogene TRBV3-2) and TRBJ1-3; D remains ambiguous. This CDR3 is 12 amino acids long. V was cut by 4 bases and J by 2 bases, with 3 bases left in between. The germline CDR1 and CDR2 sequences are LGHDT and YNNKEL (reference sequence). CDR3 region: CASSLAGNTIYF. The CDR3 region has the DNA TGTGCCAGCAGCCTAGCTGGAAACACCATATATTTT.

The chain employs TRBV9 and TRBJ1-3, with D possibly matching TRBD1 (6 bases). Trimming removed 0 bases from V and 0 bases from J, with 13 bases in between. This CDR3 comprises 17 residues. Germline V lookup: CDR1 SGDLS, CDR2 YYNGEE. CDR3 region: CASSVGGGLSSGNTIYF. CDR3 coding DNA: TGTGCCAGCAGCGTAGGAGGGGGTCTGAGCTCTGGAAACACCATATATTTT.

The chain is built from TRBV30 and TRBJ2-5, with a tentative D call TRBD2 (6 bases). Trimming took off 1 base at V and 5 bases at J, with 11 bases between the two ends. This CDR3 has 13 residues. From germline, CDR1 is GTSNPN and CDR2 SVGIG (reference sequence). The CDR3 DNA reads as TGTGCCTGGAGTGGGGGGGTTTACGAGACCCAGTACTTC. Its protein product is CAWSGGVYETQYF.

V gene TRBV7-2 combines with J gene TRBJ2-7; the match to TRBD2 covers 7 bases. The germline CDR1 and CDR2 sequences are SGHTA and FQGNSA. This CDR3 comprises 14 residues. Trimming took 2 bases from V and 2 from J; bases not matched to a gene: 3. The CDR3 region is CASSLFAGAYEQYF. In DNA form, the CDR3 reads TGTGCCAGCAGCTTATTTGCGGGGGCCTACGAGCAGTACTTC.

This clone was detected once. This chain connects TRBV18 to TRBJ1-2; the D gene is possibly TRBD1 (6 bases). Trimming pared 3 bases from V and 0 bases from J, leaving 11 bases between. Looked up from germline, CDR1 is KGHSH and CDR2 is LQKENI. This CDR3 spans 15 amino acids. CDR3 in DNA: TGTGCCAGCTCACCTGGACAGACCACTAACTATGGCTACACCTTC. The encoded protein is CASSPGQTTNYGYTF.

Here the CDR3 DNA reads TGTGCCACCAGTGATTTTGGGACTAGCGGGAATACGCAGTATTTT. Its protein product is CATSDFGTSGNTQYF. The chain carries TRBV24-1 and TRBJ2-3; 13 bases agree with TRBD2. This CDR3 is built from 15 residues. Trimming cost V 1 base and J 7 bases; bases outside gene matches: 1. Germline V gives CDR1 KGHDR, CDR2 SFDVKD.

The CDR3 region has the DNA TGTGCCAGCAGCGATAGGGACAGCCCCGAGACCACATACTATGGCTACACCTTC. Translating it yields CASSDRDSPETTYYGYTF. The chain links TRBV7-2 to TRBJ1-2, with 7 bases identical to TRBD1. The CDR3 runs 18 residues. Losses at the gene ends were 5 bases for V and 3 bases for J; bases not matched to a gene: 18. Per germline, CDR1 SGHTA and CDR2 FQGNSA.

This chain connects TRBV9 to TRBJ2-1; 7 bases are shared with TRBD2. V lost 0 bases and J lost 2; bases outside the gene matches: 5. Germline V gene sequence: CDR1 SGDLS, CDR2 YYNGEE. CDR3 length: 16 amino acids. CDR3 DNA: TGTGCCAGCAGCGTAGCGTCTAGCGGTGCCTACAATGAGCAGTTCTTC. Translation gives CASSVASSGAYNEQFF.

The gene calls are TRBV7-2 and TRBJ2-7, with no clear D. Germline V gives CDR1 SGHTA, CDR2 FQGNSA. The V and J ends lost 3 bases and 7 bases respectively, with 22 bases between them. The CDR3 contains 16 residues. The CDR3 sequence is CASSLIGNSPAGEQYF. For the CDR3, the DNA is TGTGCCAGCAGCTTGATCGGCAACAGTCCCGCTGGAGAGCAGTACTTC.

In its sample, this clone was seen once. CDR3 nucleotides: TGTGCCAGCTCACCATGGGAGGGCCTCTCTACTAGCACAGATACGCAGTATTTT. Protein product: CASSPWEGLSTSTDTQYF. The chain carries TRBV18 and TRBJ2-3; 7 bases match TRBD2. Germline CDR1 KGHSH, CDR2 LQKENI. V was pared by 2 bases and J by 0 bases, with 11 bases of the junction left unmatched. The CDR3 extends over 18 amino acids.

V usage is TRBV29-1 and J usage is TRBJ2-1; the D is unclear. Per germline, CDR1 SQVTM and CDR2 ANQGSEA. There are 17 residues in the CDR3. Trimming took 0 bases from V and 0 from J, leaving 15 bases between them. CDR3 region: CSVEDPPDSSSYNEQFF. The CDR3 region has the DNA TGCAGCGTTGAAGATCCTCCAGATTCAAGCTCCTACAATGAGCAGTTCTTC.

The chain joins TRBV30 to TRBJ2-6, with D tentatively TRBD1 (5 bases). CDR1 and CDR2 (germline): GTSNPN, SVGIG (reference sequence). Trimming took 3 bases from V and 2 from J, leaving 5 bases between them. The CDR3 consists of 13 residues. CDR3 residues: CAWSRAGANVLTF. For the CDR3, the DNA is TGTGCCTGGAGCAGGGCTGGGGCCAACGTCCTGACTTTC.

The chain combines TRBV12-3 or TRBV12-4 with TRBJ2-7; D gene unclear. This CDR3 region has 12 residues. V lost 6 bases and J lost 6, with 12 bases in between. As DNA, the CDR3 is TGTGCCAGCAGACCAACAGCCGGCGAGCAGTACTTC. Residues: CASRPTAGEQYF.

DNA for the CDR3: TGTGCCAGCAGCGTAGATACTAGCGGGAGGGTTAAAGTAACAGATACGCAGTATTTT. This codes for CASSVDTSGRVKVTDTQYF. This sequence joins TRBV9 and TRBJ2-3, with 13 bases matching TRBD2. CDR3 size: 19 residues. Per the germline V gene, CDR1 is SGDLS and CDR2 is YYNGEE. The junction had 10 bases not matched to a gene; V was cut back by 0 bases and J by 3 bases.

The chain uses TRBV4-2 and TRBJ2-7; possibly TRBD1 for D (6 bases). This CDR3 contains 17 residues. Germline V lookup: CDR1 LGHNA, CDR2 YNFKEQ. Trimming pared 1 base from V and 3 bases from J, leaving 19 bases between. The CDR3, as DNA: TGTGCCAGCAGCCAAGTATCGGCAGGGGTCGTAAACTACGAGCAGTACTTC. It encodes CASSQVSAGVVNYEQYF.

Here the CDR3 reads CATALRFYEQYF. CDR3 coding DNA: TGTGCCACCGCGCTCAGGTTCTACGAGCAGTACTTC. The J gene is TRBJ2-7, the V gene TRBV28; no clear D gene. The CDR3 length is 12 residues. Per germline, CDR1 MDHEN and CDR2 SYDVKM. Trimming took 10 bases from V and 3 from J, leaving 13 bases between them.

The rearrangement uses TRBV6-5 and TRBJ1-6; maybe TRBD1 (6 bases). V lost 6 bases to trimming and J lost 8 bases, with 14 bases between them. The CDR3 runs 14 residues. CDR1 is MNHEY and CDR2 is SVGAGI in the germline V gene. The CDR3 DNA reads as TGTGCCAGCAGCCCCGGGGACAAGGATTCACCCCTCCACTTT. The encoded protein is CASSPGDKDSPLHF.

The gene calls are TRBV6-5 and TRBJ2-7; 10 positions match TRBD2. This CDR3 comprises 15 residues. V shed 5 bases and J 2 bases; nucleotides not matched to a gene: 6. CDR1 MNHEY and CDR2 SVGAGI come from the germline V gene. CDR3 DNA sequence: TGTGCCAGCAGTACCCCGGGACTAGCGACCTACGAGCAGTACTTC. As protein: CASSTPGLATYEQYF.

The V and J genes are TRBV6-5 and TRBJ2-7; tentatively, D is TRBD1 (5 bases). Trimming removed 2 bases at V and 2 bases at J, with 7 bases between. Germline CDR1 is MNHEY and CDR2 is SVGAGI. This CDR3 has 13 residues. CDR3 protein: CASSYDSTYEQYF. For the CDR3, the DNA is TGTGCCAGCAGTTACGACAGTACCTACGAGCAGTACTTC.

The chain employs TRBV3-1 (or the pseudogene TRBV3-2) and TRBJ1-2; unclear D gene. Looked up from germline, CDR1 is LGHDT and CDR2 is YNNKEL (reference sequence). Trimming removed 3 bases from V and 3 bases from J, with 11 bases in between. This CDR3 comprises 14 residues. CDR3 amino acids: CASSHPGRYYGYTF. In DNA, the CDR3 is TGTGCCAGCAGCCATCCCGGGAGATACTATGGCTACACCTTC.

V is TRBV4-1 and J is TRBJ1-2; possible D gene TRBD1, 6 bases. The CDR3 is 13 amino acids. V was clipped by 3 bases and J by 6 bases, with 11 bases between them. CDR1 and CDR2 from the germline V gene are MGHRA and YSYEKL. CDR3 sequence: CASSQNREDGYTF. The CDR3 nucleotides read TGCGCCAGCAGCCAGAACAGGGAAGATGGCTACACCTTC.

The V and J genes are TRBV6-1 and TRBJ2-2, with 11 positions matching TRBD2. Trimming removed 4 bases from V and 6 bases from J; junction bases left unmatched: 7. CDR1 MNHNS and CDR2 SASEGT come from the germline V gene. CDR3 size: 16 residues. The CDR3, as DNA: TGTGCCAGCAGTGCGAGAACACTAGCGGGAGCCGGGGAGCTGTTTTTT. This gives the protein CASSARTLAGAGELFF.

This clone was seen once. The CDR3 coding sequence is TGTGCCAGCAGAGAGACAGTGCCCATTTTCGGCTATGGCTACACCTTC. Residues: CASRETVPIFGYGYTF. The J gene is TRBJ1-2, the V gene TRBV27; possible D gene TRBD1, 5 bases. V was cut by 6 bases and J by 4 bases, with 21 bases left in between. This CDR3 spans 16 amino acids. Per germline, CDR1 MNHEY and CDR2 SMNVEV (reference sequence).

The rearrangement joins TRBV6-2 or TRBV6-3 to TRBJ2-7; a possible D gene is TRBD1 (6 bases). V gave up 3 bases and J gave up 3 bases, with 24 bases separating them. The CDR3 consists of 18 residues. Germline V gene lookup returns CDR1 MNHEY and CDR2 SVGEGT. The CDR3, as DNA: TGTGCCAGCAGTTATTCCCCCTTAGGGGGTGATTCTATCTACGAGCAGTACTTC. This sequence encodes CASSYSPLGGDSIYEQYF.

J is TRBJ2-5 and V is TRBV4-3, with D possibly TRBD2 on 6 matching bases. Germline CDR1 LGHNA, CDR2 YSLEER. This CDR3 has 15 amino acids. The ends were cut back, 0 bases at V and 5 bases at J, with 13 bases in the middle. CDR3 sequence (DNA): TGCGCCAGCAGCCAAGACAGAGCGGGTTCGGAGACCCAGTACTTC. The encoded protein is CASSQDRAGSETQYF.

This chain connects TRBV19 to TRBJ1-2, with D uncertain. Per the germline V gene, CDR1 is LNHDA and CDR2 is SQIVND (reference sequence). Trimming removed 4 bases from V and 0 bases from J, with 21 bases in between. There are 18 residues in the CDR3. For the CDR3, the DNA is TGTGCCAGTAGTAGGCGGGTGGCAGCCATACTGCCTAACTATGGCTACACCTTC. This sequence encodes CASSRRVAAILPNYGYTF.

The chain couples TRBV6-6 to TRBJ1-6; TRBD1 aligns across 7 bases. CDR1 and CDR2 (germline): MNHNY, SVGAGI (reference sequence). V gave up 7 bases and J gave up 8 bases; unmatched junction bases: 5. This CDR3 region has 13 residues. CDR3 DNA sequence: TGTGCCAGCAAACGGACAGGTTATTCACCCCTCCACTTT. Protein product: CASKRTGYSPLHF.

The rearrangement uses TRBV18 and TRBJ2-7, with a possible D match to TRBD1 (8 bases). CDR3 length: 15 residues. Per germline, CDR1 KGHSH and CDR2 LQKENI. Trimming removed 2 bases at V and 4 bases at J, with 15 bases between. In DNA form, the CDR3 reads TGTGCCAGCTCACCAAGACAGGGGAGGGAGTACGAGCAGTACTTC. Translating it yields CASSPRQGREYEQYF.